The entry below gives a single T cell receptor (beta chain) sequence along with its context. The table came from immunoSEQ multiplex PCR; TCRdb's copy has only in-frame clones and leaves some out. This sample has under 250,000 clones, with around 82% found just once. These data belong to a study of blood T cell repertoires in COVID-19. The CDR3 length is 12 residues. CDR1 MDHEN and CDR2 SYDVKM come from the germline V gene. V was shortened by 5 bases and J by 7 bases, with 9 bases between the two germline ends. The receptor was derived from a man between 45 and 60 years old with active or convalescent COVID-19. Material for sequencing was peripheral blood. This chain uses TRBV28 with TRBJ1-5; D unclear. CDR3 amino acids: CASSLGYQPQHF. CDR3 in DNA: TGTGCCAGCAGTCTAGGATACCAGCCCCAGCATTTT.